The present TCR beta chain was sequenced within a study of shared clonotypes between healthy human individuals. Findings and limits, study-wide: Clonotype sharing levels among donors were expected to vary with sequencing depth. Large sequencing depth failed to make sorted-subset sequencing complete, rarefaction showed. Clonotypes shared by all four donors outscored non-shared clonotypes in generation probability.

Sequencing was performed with immunoSEQ multiplex PCR; in TCRdb, only in-frame clones are kept and a portion is missing. The table has about 2.1 million clones, 93% seen once. About this clone itself: The antigen is not known.

Naivety among CD8 cells was defined by CD45RO negativity and positive CCR7 selection, thereby excluding terminally differentiated effector memory CD45RA+ cells. The CDR3 loop spans 18 amino acids. Trimming shortened V by 2 bases and J by 0 bases, and 19 bases separated the two germline ends. Germline CDR1 is KGHSH and CDR2 is LQKENI. The specimen was naive CD8+ T cells from PBMCs. This rearrangement joins TRBV18 to TRBJ1-2; D is ambiguous. The clonotype was recovered from a man aged 18-30 years in good health. Some clones in this sample may be carry-over from other donors' samples. The DNA of the CDR3 is TGTGCCAGCTCACCAGAAGGTGGACCAGGCCCTACTAACTATGGCTACACCTTC. Amino acid sequence: CASSPEGGPGPTNYGYTF.